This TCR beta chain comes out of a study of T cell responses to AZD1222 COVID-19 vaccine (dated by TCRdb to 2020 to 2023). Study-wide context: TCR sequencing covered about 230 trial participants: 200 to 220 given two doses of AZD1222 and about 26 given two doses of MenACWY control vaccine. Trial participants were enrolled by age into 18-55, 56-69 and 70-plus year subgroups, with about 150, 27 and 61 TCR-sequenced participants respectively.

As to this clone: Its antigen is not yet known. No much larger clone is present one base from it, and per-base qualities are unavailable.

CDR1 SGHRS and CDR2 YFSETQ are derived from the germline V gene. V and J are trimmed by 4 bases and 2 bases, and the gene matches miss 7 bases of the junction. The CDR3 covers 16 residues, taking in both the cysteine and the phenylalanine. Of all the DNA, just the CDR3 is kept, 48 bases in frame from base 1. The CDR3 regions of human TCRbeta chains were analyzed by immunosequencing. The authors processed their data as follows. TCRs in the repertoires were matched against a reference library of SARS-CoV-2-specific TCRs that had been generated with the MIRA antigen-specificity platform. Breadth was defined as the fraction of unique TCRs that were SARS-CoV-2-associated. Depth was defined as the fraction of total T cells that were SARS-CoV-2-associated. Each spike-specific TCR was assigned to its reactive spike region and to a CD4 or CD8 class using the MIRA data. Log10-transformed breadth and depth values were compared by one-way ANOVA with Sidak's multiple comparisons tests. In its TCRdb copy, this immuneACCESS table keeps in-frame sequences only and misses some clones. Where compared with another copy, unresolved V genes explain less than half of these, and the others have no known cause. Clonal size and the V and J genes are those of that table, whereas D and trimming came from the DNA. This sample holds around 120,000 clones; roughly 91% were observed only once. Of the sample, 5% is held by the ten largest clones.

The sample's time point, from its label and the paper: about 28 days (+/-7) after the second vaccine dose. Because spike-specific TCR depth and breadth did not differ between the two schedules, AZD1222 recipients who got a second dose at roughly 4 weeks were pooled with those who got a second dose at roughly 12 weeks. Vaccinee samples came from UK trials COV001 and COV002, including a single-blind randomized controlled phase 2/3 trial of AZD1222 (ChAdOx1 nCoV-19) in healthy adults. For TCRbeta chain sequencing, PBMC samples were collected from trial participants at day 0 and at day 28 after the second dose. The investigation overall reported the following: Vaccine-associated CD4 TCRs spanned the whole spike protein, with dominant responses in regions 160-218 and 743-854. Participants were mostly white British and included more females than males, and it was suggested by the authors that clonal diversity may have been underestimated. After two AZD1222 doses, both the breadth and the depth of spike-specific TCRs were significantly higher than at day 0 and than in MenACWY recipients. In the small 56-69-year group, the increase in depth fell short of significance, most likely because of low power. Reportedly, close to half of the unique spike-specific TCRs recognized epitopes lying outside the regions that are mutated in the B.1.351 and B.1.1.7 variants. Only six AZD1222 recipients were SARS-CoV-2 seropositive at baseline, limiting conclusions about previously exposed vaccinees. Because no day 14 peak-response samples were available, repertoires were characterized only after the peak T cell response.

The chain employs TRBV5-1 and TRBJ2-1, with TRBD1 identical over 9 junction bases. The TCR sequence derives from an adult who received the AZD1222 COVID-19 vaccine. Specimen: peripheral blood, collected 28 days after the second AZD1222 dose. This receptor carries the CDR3 CASSGTGTGTYNEQFF. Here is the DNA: TGCGCCAGCAGCGGCACCGGGACAGGGACCTACAATGAGCAGTTCTTC.